The 14 T cell receptor beta chains in this list originate from one sample, sequenced in a study of human T cells and chemical hapten exposure. MiXCR, run by TCRdb on the RACE reads, gives a single entry per CDR3 protein. This repertoire shows some 170,000 distinct CDR3 sequences, 20% to 25% found once; its top ten account for under 7.5%. Documented time point: patch test 1, 2 weeks after DPC sensitization. Sample treatment: therapeutic diphenylcyclopropenone sensitization with weekly scalp DPC. The sample in question was whole blood, obtained in connection with sensitization to the hapten diphenylcyclopropenone (DPC). The source of these receptors is a woman in her forties or fifties with alopecia areata. Some clones in this sample may be carry-over from other donors' samples.

The chain is built from TRBV28 and TRBJ2-2; possibly TRBD1 or TRBD2 for D (5 bases each). Germline lookup yields CDR1 MDHEN and CDR2 SYDVKM. The CDR3 spans 18 residues. Trimming shortened V by 3 bases and J by 1 base, and 18 bases separated the two germline ends. The CDR3 is CASSFGGISPGNTGELFF. CDR3 sequence (DNA): TGTGCCAGCAGTTTTGGGGGAATTTCTCCGGGGAACACCGGGGAGCTGTTTTTT. The complete variable domain, with remaining parts taken from reference TRBV28 and TRBJ2-2, reads DVKVTQSSRYLVKRTGEKVFLECVQDMDHENMFWYRQDPGLGLRLIYFSYDVKMKEKGDIPEGYSVSREKKERFSLILESASTNQTSMYLCASSFGGISPGNTGELFFGEGSRLTVL.

This clonotype was found a few times. The chain uses TRBV5-1 and TRBJ2-1, with 7 bases lining up with TRBD2. Germline CDR1 is SGHRS and CDR2 is YFSETQ. V gave up 1 base and J gave up 8 bases; unmatched junction bases: 15. This CDR3 contains 17 residues. CDR3 protein: CASSLMFSGTKGDEQFF. CDR3 sequence (DNA): TGCGCCAGCAGCTTGATGTTCTCCGGGACTAAAGGCGATGAGCAGTTCTTC.

This clonotype was picked up many times. J is TRBJ2-7 and V is TRBV29-1; perhaps D is TRBD1 or TRBD2 (5 bases each). V was shortened by 3 bases and J by 3 bases, with 15 bases between the two germline ends. CDR1 SQVTM and CDR2 ANQGSEA come from the germline V gene. The CDR3 has 14 amino acids. DNA for the CDR3: TGCAGCGTTGAGGTTTGGCAGGGAGTCTACGAGCAGTACTTC. Translation: CSVEVWQGVYEQYF.

J is TRBJ1-2 and V is TRBV29-1; possible D gene TRBD1, 5 bases. This CDR3 has 11 residues. The V gene lost 4 bases and the J gene lost 7 bases, with 10 bases spanning the gap. Per the germline V gene, CDR1 is SQVTM and CDR2 is ANQGSEA. CDR3 nucleotide sequence: TGCAGCGTTGCCAGGGATCGTGGCTACACCTTC. Translation gives CSVARDRGYTF. The full variable domain, completed using reference TRBV29-1 and TRBJ1-2, is SAVISQKPSRDICQRGTSLTIQCQVDSQVTMMFWYRQQPGQSLTLIATANQGSEATYESGFVIDKFPISRPNLTFSTLTVSNMSPEDSSIYLCSVARDRGYTFGSGTRLTVV.

The rearrangement links TRBV6-1 to TRBJ2-5; TRBD1 might be the D (6 bases). The CDR3 extends over 14 amino acids. V was pared by 6 bases and J by 1 base, with 12 bases between. The germline CDR1 and CDR2 sequences are MNHNS and SASEGT. CDR3: CASSPGTFQETQYF. CDR3 sequence (DNA): TGTGCCAGCAGCCCCGGGACATTCCAAGAGACCCAGTACTTC.

This clonotype was counted between two and nine times. The CDR3 DNA follows: TGTGCCAGCAGTTCGGCGGGGTGGGATTGGACTTTCTTT. It codes for CASSSAGWDWTFF. The rearrangement uses TRBV12-3 or TRBV12-4 and TRBJ1-1; D remains ambiguous. The CDR3 loop spans 13 amino acids. V lost 4 bases and J lost 12, with 18 bases in between.

This clonotype was detected a few times. J is TRBJ2-5 and V is TRBV2; D perhaps matches TRBD1 (5 bases). Trimming took 6 bases from V and 2 from J, leaving 16 bases between them. The germline V gene has CDR1 SNHLY and CDR2 FYNNEI. This CDR3 is 15 amino acids long. DNA for the CDR3: TGTGCCAGCAGCCTACGACAGACGACACAAGAGACCCAGTACTTC. Translating it yields CASSLRQTTQETQYF.

This clonotype was detected only a few times. The chain couples TRBV25-1 to TRBJ2-2, with D perhaps being TRBD1 or TRBD2 (5 bases each). Germline loops: CDR1 MGHDK, CDR2 SYGVNS. The CDR3 runs to 15 residues. V was shortened by 8 bases and J by 4 bases, with 17 bases between the two germline ends. CDR3 residues: CASGRGTGFTGELFF. CDR3 nucleotides: TGTGCCAGCGGACGAGGGACCGGATTCACCGGGGAGCTGTTTTTT.

In nucleotides, the CDR3 is TGTGCCAGCAGCTTGGGTGGTAGCGGGAGGGCCTACTTC. Its protein is CASSLGGSGRAYF. The chain couples TRBV5-4 to TRBJ2-5, with TRBD2 matching 11 bases. The CDR3 has 13 amino acids. The germline V gene has CDR1 SGHNT and CDR2 YYREEE (reference sequence). V dropped 0 bases and J dropped 14; count of bases not matched to a gene: 6.

The CDR3 here is CASSHGLDQETQYF. The CDR3 DNA follows: TGCGCCAGCAGCCACGGACTGGATCAAGAGACCCAGTACTTC. This chain links TRBV5-1 with TRBJ2-5, with D possibly TRBD2 on 5 matching bases. CDR1 SGHRS and CDR2 YFSETQ come from the germline V gene. This CDR3 has 14 residues. V was pared by 4 bases and J by 2 bases, with 12 bases between. The whole variable domain, remainder taken from reference TRBV5-1 and TRBJ2-5, is KAGVTQTPRYLIKTRGQQVTLSCSPISGHRSVSWYQQTPGQGLQFLFEYFSETQRNKGNFPGRFSGRQFSNSRSEMNVSTLELGDSALYLCASSHGLDQETQYFGPGTRLLVL.

This clonotype was seen more than once but under ten times. The chain employs TRBV2 and TRBJ1-5; no definite D call. This CDR3 has 15 residues. CDR1 SNHLY and CDR2 FYNNEI come from the germline V gene. Trimming left V 3 bases short and J 3 bases short, with 12 bases between. The CDR3 loop is CASSEMVQINQPQHF. The CDR3 coding sequence is TGTGCCAGCAGTGAGATGGTACAGATCAATCAGCCCCAGCATTTT.

This clonotype has more than one count but fewer than ten. This chain connects TRBV5-1 to TRBJ1-1; weak D call: TRBD1 (5 bases). V dropped 0 bases and J dropped 1 base, with 7 bases sitting between them. The germline V gene encodes CDR1 SGHRS and CDR2 YFSETQ. This CDR3 has 14 amino acids. The DNA for the CDR3 is TGCGCCAGCAGCTTGGGTGACAGGAACACTGAAGCTTTCTTT. Its protein product is CASSLGDRNTEAFF.

This clonotype came up many times. The J gene is TRBJ2-6, the V gene TRBV25-1; D unclear. The CDR3 length is 18 residues. Germline V CDR1 and CDR2: MGHDK, SYGVNS. Between the trimmed V and J ends, which lost 3 bases and 2 bases, there was a span of 17 bases. CDR3 in amino acids: CASSDDPRTLAGANVLTF. CDR3 bases: TGTGCCAGCAGTGACGACCCAAGGACCCTGGCTGGGGCCAACGTCCTGACTTTC.

The DNA for the CDR3 is TGTGCCTGCGCGACCCGGGACAGGGGCTCTGGAAACACCATATATTTT. Translated, it gives CACATRDRGSGNTIYF. The rearrangement links TRBV30 to TRBJ1-3; 10 bases agree with TRBD1. Germline CDR1 is GTSNPN and CDR2 is SVGIG (reference sequence). The CDR3 consists of 16 residues. J was trimmed by 0 bases and V by 6 bases; bases with no gene match: 8.